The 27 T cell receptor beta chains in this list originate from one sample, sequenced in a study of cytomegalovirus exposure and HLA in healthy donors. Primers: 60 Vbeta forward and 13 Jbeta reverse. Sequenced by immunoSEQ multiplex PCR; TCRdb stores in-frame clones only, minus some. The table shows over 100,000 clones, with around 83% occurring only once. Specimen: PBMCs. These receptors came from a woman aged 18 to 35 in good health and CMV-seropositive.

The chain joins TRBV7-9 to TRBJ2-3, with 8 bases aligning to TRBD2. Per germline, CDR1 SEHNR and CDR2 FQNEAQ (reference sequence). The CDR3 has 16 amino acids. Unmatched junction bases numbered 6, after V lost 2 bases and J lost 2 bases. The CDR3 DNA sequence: TGTGCCAGCAGCTTACGGGGGGGCCTAACCACAGATACGCAGTATTTT. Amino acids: CASSLRGGLTTDTQYF.

The CDR3 nucleotides read TGTGCCAGCAGCCCATTACGGGCGGGGGGCCTTAGGGTCAATGAGCAGTTCTTC. Residues: CASSPLRAGGLRVNEQFF. The chain couples TRBV11-2 to TRBJ2-1; 8 nucleotides match TRBD2. The CDR3 is 18 residues long. Losses at the gene ends were 5 bases for V and 6 bases for J; bases not matched to a gene: 18. Germline V gene sequence: CDR1 SGHAT, CDR2 FQNNGV.

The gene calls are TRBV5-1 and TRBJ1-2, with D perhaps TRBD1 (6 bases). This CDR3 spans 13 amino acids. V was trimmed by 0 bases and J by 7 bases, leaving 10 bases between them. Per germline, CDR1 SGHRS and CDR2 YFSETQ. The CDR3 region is CASSLETGIGYTF. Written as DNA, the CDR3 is TGCGCCAGCAGCTTGGAAACAGGGATTGGCTACACCTTC.

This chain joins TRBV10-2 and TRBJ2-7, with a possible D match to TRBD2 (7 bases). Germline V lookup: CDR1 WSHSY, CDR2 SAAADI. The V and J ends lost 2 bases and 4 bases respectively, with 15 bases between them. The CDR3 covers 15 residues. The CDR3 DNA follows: TGCGCCAGCAGTGAGAGTGGGGGGGGCGGTTACGAGCAGTACTTC. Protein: CASSESGGGGYEQYF.

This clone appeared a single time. The CDR3 spells CASSGTSEGTQYF. CDR3 coding DNA: TGTGCCAGCAGTGGGACTAGCGAGGGGACCCAGTACTTC. The chain links TRBV2 to TRBJ2-5, with TRBD2 matching 9 bases. Germline V CDR1 and CDR2: SNHLY, FYNNEI. Losses at the gene ends were 4 bases for V and 7 bases for J; bases not matched to a gene: 4. The length of the CDR3 is 13 residues.

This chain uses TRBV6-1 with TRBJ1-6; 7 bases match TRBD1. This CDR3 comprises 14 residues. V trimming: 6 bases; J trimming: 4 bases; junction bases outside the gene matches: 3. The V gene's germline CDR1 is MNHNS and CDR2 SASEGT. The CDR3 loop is CASRQGVYNSPLHF. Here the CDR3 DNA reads TGTGCCAGCAGGCAGGGGGTTTATAATTCACCCCTCCACTTT.

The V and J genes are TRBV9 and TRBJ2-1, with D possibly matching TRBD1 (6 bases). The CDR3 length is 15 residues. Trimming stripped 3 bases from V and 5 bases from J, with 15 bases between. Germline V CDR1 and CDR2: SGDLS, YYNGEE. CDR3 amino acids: CASSAFWGPNNEQFF. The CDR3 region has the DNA TGTGCCAGCAGCGCTTTTTGGGGGCCCAACAATGAGCAGTTCTTC.

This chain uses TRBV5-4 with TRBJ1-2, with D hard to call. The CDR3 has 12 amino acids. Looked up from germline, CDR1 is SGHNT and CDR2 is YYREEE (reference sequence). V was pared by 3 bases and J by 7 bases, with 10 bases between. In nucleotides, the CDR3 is TGTGCCAGCAGCTCACCAGGAGGTGGCTACACCTTC. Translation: CASSSPGGGYTF.

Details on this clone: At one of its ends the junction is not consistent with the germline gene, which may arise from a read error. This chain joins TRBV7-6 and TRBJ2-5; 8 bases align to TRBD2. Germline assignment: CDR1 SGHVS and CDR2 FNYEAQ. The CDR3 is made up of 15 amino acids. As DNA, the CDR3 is TGTGCCAGCAGCTCCACTCCCTTGACTAGCGAGAACCAGTACTTC. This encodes CASSSTPLTSENQYF.

CDR3 DNA sequence: TGCGCCAGCAACGTTGATGGAGGCACAGATACGCAGTATTTT. It encodes CASNVDGGTDTQYF. The gene calls are TRBV5-1 and TRBJ2-3, with D unclear. Trimming took 6 bases from V and 1 from J, leaving 12 bases between them. This CDR3 has 14 residues. In germline, CDR1 is SGHRS, CDR2 YFSETQ. The full variable domain, with the rest looked up from reference TRBV5-1 and TRBJ2-3, is KAGVTQTPRYLIKTRGQQVTLSCSPISGHRSVSWYQQTPGQGLQFLFEYFSETQRNKGNFPGRFSGRQFSNSRSEMNVSTLELGDSALYLCASNVDGGTDTQYFGPGTRLTVL.

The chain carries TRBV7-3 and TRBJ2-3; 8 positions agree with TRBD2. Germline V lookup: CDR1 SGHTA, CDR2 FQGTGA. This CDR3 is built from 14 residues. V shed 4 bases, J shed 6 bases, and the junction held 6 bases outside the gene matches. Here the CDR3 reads CASSSAGGGDTQYF. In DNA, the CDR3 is TGTGCCAGCAGCTCGGCGGGGGGAGGGGATACGCAGTATTTT.

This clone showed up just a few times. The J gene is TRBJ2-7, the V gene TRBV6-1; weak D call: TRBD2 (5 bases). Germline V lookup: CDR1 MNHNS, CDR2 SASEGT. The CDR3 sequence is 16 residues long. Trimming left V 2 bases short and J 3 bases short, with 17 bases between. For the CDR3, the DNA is TGTGCCAGCAGTGAAAGATGGCAGGCTACTAGCTACGAGCAGTACTTC. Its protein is CASSERWQATSYEQYF.

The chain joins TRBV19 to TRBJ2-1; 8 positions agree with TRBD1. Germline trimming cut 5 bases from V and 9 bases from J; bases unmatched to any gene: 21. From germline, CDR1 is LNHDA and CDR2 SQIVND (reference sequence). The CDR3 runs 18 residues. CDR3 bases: TGTGCCAGTAGTCCCAATGGGGTTAGGCAGGGGGCACGAGGTGAGCAGTTCTTC. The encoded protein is CASSPNGVRQGARGEQFF.

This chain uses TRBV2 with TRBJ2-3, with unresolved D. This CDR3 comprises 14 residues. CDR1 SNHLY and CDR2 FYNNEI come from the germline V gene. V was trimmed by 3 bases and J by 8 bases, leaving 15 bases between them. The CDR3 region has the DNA TGTGCCAGCAGTGAGAGGAGTGGCCAGACTACGCAGTATTTT. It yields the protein CASSERSGQTTQYF.

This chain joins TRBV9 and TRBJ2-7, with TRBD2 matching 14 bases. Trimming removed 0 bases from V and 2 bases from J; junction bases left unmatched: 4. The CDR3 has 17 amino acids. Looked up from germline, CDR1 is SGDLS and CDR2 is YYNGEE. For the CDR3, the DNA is TGTGCCAGCAGCGTAGAGGCGACTAGCGGGGGGGCCTACGAGCAGTACTTC. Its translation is CASSVEATSGGAYEQYF.

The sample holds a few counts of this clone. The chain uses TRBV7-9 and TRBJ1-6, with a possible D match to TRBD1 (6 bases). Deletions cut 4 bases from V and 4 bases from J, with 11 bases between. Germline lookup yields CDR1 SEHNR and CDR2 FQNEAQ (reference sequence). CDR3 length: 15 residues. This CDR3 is CASSSSTGYNSPLHF. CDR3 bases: TGTGCCAGCAGCTCGTCAACAGGGTATAATTCACCCCTCCACTTT.

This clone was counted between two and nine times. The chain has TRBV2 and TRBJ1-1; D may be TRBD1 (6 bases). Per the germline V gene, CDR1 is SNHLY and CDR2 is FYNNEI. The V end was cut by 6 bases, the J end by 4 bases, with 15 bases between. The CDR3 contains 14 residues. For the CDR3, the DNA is TGTGCCAGCAGCGGGACATCCTGGGGCACTGAAGCTTTCTTT. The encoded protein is CASSGTSWGTEAFF.

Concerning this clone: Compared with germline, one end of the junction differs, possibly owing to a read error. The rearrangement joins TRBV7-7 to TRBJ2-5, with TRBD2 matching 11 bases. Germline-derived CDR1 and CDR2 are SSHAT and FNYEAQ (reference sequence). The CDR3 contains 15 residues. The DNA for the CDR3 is TGTGCTAGCAGCCAGACTAGCGGGGTCAGAGAGACCCAGTACTTC. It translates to CASSQTSGVRETQYF.

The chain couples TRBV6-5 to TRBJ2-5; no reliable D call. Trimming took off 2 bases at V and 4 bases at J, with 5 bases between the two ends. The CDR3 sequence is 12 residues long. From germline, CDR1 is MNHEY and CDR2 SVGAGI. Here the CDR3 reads CASSYPGETQYF. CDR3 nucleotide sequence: TGTGCCAGCAGTTACCCGGGAGAGACCCAGTACTTC.

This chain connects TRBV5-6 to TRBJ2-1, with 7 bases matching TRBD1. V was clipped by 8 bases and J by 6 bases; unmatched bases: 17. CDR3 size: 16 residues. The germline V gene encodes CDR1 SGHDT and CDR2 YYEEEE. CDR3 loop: CARKTGTALNVNEQFF. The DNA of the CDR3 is TGTGCCAGAAAGACCGGGACAGCCCTAAACGTCAATGAGCAGTTCTTC.

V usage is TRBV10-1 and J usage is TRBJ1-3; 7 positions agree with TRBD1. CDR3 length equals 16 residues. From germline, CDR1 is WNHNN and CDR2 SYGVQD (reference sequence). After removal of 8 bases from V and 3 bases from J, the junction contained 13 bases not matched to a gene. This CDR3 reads CASRGGAGTDGNTIYF. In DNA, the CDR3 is TGCGCCAGCCGGGGCGGGGCCGGGACAGATGGAAACACCATATATTTT.

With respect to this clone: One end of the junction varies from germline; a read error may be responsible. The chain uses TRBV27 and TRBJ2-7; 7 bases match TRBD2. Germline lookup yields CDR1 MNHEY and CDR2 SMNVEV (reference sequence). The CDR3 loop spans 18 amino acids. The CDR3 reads CASSRIRGTTKFSYGQYF. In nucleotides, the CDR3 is TGTGCCAGCAGCCGGATCCGGGGGACTACGAAATTCTCCTACGGGCAGTACTTC.

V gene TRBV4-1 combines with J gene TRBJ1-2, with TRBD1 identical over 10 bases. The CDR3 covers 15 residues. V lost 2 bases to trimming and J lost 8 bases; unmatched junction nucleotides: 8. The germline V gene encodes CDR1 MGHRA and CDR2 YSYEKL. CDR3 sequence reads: CASSQPGTGARGYTF. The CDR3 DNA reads TGCGCCAGCAGCCAACCCGGGACAGGGGCGCGGGGCTACACCTTC.

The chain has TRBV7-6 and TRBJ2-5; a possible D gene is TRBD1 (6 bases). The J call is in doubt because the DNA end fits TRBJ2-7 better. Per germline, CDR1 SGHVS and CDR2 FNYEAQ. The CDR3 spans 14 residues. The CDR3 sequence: CASSSGDIPYEQYF. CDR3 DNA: TGTGCCAGCAGTTCCGGGGACATCCCCTACGAGCAGTACTTC.

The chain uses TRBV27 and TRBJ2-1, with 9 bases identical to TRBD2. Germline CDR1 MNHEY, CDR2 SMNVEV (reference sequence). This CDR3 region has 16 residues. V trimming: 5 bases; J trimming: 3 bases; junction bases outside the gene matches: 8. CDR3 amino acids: CASSPVSGGNYNEQFF. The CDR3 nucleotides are TGTGCCAGCAGTCCCGTGAGCGGGGGGAACTACAATGAGCAGTTCTTC.

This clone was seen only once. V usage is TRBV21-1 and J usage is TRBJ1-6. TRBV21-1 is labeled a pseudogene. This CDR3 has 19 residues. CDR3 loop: CASSTLPHSPSSYNSPLHF. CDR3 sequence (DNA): TGTGCCAGCAGCACACTCCCCCATTCTCCGAGCTCCTATAATTCACCCCTCCACTTT.

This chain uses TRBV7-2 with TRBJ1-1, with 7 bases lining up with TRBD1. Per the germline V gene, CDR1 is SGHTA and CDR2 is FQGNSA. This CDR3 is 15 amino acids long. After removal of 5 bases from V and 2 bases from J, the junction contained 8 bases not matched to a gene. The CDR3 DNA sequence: TGTGCCAGCAGCCTCCGCGGACAGGTAAACACTGAAGCTTTCTTT. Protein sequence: CASSLRGQVNTEAFF.